One sample yielded the 5 T cell receptor beta chains listed below, sequenced in a study of CD8 T cells in ankylosing spondylitis. One entry per CDR3 protein, called by TCRdb with MiXCR from the 5' RACE reads. The sample lists about 160,000 distinct CDR3 sequences; around 20% were seen once. Sequenced input: blood, either unsorted or a sorted T cell fraction (not recorded which). These receptors originate from a male donor with ankylosing spondylitis or in good health (not recorded which).

The table lists this clonotype with many counts. The genes are TRBV5-1 and TRBJ1-4, with D perhaps TRBD1 (6 bases). Germline-derived CDR1 and CDR2 are SGHRS and YFSETQ. Trimming removed 1 base from V and 5 bases from J, with 12 bases in between. The CDR3 is 15 amino acids. The CDR3 bases are TGCGCCAGCAGCTTGTGGGGGGCGCAGAATGAAAAACTGTTTTTT. It is translated as CASSLWGAQNEKLFF.

The V call is TRBV26, the J call TRBJ2-7; the table gives TRBD1 as D, unverified against the DNA. TRBV26 is a pseudogene locus. This CDR3 has 16 amino acids. Here the CDR3 DNA reads TGTGCCAGCAGCCCCCCGGTGCCGGCAGAATTTTACGAGCAGTACTTC. Translated, it gives CASSPPVPAEFYEQYF.

The rearrangement joins TRBV28 to TRBJ2-2; 10 positions match TRBD2. The junction had 5 bases not matched to a gene; V was cut back by 6 bases and J by 4 bases. CDR3 length: 15 amino acids. Germline V gives CDR1 MDHEN, CDR2 SYDVKM. This chain's CDR3 is CASRPGLASTGELFF. DNA of the CDR3: TGTGCCAGCAGACCGGGACTAGCGAGCACCGGGGAGCTGTTTTTT.

J is TRBJ1-4 and V is TRBV5-6, with a tentative D call TRBD1 (6 bases). The germline CDR1 and CDR2 sequences are SGHDT and YYEEEE. The V end was cut by 2 bases, the J end by 3 bases, with 8 bases between. This CDR3 is built from 14 residues. The CDR3: CASSLQGPNEKLFF. CDR3 DNA: TGTGCCAGCAGCTTACAGGGACCTAATGAAAAACTGTTTTTT. Variable domain in full (rest from reference TRBV5-6 and TRBJ1-4): DAGVTQSPTHLIKTRGQQVTLRCSPKSGHDTVSWYQQALGQGPQFIFQYYEEEERQRGNFPDRFSGHQFPNYSSELNVNALLLGDSALYLCASSLQGPNEKLFFGSGTQLSVL.

The sample holds many counts of this clonotype. The J gene is TRBJ2-2, the V gene TRBV5-1; D possibly corresponds to TRBD2 (5 bases). CDR1 and CDR2 from the germline V gene are SGHRS and YFSETQ. The V and J ends lost 4 bases and 5 bases respectively, with 15 bases between them. The CDR3 contains 15 residues. DNA for the CDR3: TGCGCCAGCAGCCCGCATTGGACGGGAACCGGGGAGCTGTTTTTT. This gives the protein CASSPHWTGTGELFF. Full variable domain (rest looked up from reference TRBV5-1 and TRBJ2-2): KAGVTQTPRYLIKTRGQQVTLSCSPISGHRSVSWYQQTPGQGLQFLFEYFSETQRNKGNFPGRFSGRQFSNSRSEMNVSTLELGDSALYLCASSPHWTGTGELFFGEGSRLTVL.